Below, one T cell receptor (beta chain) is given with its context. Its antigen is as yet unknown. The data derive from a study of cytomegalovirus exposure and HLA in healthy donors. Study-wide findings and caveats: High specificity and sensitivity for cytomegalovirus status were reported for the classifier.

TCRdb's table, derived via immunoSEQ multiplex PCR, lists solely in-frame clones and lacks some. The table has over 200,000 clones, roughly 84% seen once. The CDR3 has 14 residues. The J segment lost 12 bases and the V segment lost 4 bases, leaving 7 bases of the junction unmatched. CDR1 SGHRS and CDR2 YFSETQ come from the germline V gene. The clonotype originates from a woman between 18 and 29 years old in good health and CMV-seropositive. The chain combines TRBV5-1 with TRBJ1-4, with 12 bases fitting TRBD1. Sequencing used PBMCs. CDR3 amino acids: CASSTGTGGVELFF. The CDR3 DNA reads TGCGCCAGCAGCACCGGGACAGGGGGCGTGGAACTGTTTTTT.